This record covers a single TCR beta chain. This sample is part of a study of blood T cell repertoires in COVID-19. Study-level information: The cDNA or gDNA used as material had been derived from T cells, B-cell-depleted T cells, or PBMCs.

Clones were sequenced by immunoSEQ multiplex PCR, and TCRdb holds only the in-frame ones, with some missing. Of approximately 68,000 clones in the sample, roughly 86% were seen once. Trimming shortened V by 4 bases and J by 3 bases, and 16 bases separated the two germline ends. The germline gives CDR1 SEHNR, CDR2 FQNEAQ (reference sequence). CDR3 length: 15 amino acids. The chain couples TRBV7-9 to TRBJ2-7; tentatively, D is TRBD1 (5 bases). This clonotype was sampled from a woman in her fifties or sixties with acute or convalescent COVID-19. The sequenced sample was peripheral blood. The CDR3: CASSSVLTANYEQYF. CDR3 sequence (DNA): TGTGCCAGCAGCTCGGTCTTGACAGCGAACTACGAGCAGTACTTC.